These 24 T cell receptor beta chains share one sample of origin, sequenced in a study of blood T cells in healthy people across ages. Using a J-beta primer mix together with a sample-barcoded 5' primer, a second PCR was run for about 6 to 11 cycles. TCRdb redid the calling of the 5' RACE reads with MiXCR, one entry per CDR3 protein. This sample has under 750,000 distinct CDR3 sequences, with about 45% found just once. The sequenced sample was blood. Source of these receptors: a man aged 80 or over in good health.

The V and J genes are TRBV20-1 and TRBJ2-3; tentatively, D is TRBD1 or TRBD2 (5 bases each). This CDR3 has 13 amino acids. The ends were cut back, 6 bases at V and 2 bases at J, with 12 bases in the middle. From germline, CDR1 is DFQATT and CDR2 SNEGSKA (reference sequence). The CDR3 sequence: CSAGRDATDTQYF. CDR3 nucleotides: TGCAGTGCCGGCAGGGACGCCACAGATACGCAGTATTTT.

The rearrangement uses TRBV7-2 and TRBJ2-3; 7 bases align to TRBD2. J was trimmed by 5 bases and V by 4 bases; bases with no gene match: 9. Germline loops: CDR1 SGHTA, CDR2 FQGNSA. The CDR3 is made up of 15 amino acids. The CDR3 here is CASSSKRDPRDTQYF. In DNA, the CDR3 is TGTGCCAGCAGCTCTAAGCGGGACCCACGAGATACGCAGTATTTT.

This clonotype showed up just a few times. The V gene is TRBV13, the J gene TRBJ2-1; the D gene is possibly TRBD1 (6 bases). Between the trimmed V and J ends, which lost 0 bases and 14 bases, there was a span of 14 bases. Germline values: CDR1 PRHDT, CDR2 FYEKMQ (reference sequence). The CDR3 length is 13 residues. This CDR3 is CASSLGQGRGKFF. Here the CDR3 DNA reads TGTGCCAGCAGCTTAGGCCAGGGGAGAGGGAAGTTCTTC. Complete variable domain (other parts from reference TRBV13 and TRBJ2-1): AAGVIQSPRHLIKEKRETATLKCYPIPRHDTVYWYQQGPGQDPQFLISFYEKMQSDKGSIPDRFSAQQFSDYHSELNMSSLELGDSALYFCASSLGQGRGKFFGPGTRLTVL.

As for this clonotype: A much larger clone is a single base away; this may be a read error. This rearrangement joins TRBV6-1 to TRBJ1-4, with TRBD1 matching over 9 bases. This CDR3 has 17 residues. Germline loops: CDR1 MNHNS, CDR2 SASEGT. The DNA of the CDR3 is TGTGCCAGAGGCGGACAGGGGTCGGAAGCAACTAGTGAAAAACTGTTTTTT. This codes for CARGGQGSEATSEKLFF.

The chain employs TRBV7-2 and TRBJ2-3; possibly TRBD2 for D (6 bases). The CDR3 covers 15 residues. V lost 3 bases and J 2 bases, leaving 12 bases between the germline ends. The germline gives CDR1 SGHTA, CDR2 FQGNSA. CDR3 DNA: TGTGCCAGCAGCTTGGACGGGGGTGACACAGATACGCAGTATTTT. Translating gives CASSLDGGDTDTQYF.

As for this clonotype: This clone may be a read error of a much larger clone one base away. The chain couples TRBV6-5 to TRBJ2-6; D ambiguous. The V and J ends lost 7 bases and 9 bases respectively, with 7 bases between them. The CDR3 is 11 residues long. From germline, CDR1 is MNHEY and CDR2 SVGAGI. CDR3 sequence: CASKASNVLTF. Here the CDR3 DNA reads TGTGCCAGCAAAGCAAGCAACGTCCTGACTTTC.

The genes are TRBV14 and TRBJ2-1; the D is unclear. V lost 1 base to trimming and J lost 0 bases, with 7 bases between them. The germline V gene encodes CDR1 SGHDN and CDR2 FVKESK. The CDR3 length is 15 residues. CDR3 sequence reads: CASSQGVSSYNEQFF. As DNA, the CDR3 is TGTGCCAGCAGCCAAGGGGTGAGCTCCTACAATGAGCAGTTCTTC.

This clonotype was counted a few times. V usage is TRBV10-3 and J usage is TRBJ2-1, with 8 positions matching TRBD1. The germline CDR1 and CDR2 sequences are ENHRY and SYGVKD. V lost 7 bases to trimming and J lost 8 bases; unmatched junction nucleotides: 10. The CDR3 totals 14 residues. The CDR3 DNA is TGTGCCATCAAAACCCGACAGGGGACGGATGAGCAGTTCTTC. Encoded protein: CAIKTRQGTDEQFF.

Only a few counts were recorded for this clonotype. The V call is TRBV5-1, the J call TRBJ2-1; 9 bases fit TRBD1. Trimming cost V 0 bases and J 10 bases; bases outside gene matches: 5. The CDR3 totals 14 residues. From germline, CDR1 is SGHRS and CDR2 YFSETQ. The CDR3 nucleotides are TGCGCCAGCAGCTTGGCACAGGGGGCAAGGGAGCAGTTCTTC. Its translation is CASSLAQGAREQFF.

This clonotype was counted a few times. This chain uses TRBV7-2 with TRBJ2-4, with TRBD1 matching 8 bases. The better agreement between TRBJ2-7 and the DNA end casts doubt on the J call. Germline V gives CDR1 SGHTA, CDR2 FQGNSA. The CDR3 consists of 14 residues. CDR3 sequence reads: CASSPRQGWSEQYF. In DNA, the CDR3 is TGTGCCAGCAGCCCAAGACAGGGGTGGAGCGAGCAGTACTTC.

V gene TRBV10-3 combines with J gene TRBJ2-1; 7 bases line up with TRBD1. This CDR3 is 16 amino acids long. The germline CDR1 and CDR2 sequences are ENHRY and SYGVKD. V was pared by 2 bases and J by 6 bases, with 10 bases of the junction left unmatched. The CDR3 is CAISERDRTAGNEQFF. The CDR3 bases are TGTGCCATCAGTGAGCGGGACAGAACGGCCGGCAATGAGCAGTTCTTC.

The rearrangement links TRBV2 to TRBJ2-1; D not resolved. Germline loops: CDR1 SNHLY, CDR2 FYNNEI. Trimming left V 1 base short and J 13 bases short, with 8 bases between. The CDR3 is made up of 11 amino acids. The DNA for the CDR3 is TGTGCCAGCAGTGAAGTAAGGTTCCAGTTCTTC. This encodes CASSEVRFQFF.

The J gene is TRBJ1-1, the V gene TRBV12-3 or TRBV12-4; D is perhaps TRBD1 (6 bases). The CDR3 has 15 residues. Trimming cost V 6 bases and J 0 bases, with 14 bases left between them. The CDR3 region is CASSPRTDLNTEAFF. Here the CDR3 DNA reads TGTGCCAGCAGCCCTCGGACAGATTTGAACACTGAAGCTTTCTTT.

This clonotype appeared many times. In DNA form, the CDR3 reads TGTGCCAGCAGCTTCACAGGGTTCAATCAGCCCCAGCATTTT. This gives the protein CASSFTGFNQPQHF. This sequence joins TRBV6-5 and TRBJ1-5; D might be TRBD1 (6 bases). The V and J ends lost 6 bases and 3 bases respectively, with 12 bases between them. In germline, CDR1 is MNHEY, CDR2 SVGAGI. CDR3 length: 14 amino acids.

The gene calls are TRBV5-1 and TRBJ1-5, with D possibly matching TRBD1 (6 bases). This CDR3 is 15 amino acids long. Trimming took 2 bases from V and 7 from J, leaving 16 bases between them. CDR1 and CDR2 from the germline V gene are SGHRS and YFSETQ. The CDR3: CASSFGGGRGQPQHF. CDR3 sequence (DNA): TGCGCCAGCAGCTTTGGTGGGGGCAGGGGACAGCCCCAGCATTTT.

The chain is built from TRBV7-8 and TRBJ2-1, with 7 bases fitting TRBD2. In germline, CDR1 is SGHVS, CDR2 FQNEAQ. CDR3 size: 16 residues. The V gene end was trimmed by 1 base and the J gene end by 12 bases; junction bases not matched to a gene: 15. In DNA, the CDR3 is TGTGCCAGCAGCTTAGGCCTAGCGGCCCTACATCAGGTGCAGTTCTTC. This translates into CASSLGLAALHQVQFF.

The CDR3 here is CASSPPGTRIEQFF. Written as DNA, the CDR3 is TGTGCCAGCTCACCACCGGGGACTAGGATTGAGCAGTTCTTC. This chain uses TRBV18 with TRBJ2-1; the match to TRBD2 covers 8 bases. The germline V gene has CDR1 KGHSH and CDR2 LQKENI. The CDR3 extends over 14 amino acids. Trimming removed 0 bases from V and 9 bases from J; junction bases left unmatched: 4.

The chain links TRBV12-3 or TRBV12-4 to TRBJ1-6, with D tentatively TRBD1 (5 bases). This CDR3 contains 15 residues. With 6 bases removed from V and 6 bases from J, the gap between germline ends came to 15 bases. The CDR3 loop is CASSIQAGLNSPLHF. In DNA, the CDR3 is TGTGCCAGCAGCATCCAGGCGGGACTTAATTCACCCCTCCACTTT.

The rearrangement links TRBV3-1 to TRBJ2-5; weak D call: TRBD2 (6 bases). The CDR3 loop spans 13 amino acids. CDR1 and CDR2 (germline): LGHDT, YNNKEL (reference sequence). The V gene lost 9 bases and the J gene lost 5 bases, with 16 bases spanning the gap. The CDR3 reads CASAWGVAETQYF. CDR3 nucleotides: TGTGCCAGTGCTTGGGGGGTAGCGGAGACCCAGTACTTC.

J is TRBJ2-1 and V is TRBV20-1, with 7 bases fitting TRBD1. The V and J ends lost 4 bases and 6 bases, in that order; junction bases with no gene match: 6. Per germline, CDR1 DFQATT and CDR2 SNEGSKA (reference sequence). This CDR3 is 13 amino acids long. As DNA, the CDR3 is TGCAGTGCTACACAGGGGAATAGCAATGAGCAGTTCTTC. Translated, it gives CSATQGNSNEQFF.

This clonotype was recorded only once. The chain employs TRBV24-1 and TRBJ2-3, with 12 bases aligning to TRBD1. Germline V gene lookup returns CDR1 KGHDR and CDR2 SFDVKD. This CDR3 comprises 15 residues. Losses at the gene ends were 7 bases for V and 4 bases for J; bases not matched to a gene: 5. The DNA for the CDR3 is TGTGCCACCAGCGCCGGGACAGGGGGCCCAGATACGCAGTATTTT. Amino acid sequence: CATSAGTGGPDTQYF.

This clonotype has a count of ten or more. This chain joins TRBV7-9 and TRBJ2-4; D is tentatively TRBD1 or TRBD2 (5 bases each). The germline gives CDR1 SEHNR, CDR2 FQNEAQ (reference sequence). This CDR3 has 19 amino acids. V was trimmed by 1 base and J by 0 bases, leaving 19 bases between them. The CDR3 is CASSLGAGTLGLAKNIQYF. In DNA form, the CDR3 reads TGTGCCAGCAGCTTAGGTGCAGGGACGCTAGGACTAGCCAAAAACATTCAGTACTTC.

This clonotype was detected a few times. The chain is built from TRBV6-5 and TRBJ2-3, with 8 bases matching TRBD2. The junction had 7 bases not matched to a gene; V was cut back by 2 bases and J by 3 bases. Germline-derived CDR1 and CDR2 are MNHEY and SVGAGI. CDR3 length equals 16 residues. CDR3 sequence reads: CASSYRGGSLTDTQYF. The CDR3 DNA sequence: TGTGCCAGCAGTTACCGGGGGGGTTCGTTGACAGATACGCAGTATTTT.

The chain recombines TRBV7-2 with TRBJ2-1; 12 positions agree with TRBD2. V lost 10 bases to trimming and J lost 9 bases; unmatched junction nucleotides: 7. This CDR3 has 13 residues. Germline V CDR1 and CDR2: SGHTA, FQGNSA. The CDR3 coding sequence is TGTGCCACAGGACTAGCGGGATATCGTGAGCAGTTCTTC. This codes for CATGLAGYREQFF.